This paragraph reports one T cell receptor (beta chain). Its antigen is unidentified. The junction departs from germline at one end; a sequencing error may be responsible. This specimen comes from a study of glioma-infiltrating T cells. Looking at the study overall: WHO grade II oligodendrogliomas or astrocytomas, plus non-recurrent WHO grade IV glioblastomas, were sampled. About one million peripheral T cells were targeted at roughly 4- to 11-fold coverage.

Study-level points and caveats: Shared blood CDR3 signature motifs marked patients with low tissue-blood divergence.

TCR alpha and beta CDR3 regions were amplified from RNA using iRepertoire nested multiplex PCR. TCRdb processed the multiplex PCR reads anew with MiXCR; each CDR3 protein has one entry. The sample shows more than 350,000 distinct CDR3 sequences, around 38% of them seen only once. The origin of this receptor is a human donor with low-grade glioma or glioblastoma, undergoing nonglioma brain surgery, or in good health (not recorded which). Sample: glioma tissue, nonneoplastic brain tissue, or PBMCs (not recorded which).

Here the CDR3 reads CASTISGGSTDMQYF. The DNA of the CDR3 is TGTGCCAGCACCATATCCGGGGGGAGCACAGATATGCAGTATTTT. The chain links TRBV7-9 to TRBJ2-3, with 7 bases identical to TRBD2. This CDR3 is 15 amino acids long. CDR1 is SEHNR, CDR2 FQNEAQ, per germline (reference sequence). Full variable domain (missing parts from reference TRBV7-9 and TRBJ2-3): DTGVSQNPRHKITKRGQNVTFRCDPISEHNRLYWYRQTLGQGPEFLTYFQNEAQLEKSRLLSDRFSAERPKGSFSTLEIQRTEQGDSAMYLCASTISGGSTDMQYFGPGTRLTVL.